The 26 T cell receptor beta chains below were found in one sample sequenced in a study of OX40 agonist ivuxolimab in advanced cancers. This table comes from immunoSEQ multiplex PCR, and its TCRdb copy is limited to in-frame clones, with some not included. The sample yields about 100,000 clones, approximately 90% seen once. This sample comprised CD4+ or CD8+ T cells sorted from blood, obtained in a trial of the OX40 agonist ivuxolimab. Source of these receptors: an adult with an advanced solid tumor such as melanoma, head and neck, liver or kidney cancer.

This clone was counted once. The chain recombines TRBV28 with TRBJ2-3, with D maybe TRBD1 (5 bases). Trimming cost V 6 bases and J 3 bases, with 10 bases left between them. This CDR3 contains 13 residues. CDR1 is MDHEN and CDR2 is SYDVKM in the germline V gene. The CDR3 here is CASSPQGTDTQYF. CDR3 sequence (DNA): TGTGCCAGCAGCCCGCAGGGAACAGATACGCAGTATTTT.

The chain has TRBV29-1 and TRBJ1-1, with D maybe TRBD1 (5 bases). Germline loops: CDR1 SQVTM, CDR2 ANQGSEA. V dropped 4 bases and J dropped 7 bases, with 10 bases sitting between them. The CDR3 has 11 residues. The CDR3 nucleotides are TGCAGCGTTGGGGGGTCTCATGAAGCTTTCTTT. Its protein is CSVGGSHEAFF.

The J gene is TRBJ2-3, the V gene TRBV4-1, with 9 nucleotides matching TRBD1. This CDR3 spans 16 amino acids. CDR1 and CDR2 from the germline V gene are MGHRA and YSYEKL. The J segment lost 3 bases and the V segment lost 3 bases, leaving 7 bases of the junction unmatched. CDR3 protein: CASSQNPGQGTDTQYF. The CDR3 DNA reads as TGCGCCAGCAGCCAGAACCCTGGACAGGGGACAGATACGCAGTATTTT.

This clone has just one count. The CDR3: CASSFLSTDTQYF. Here the CDR3 DNA reads TGTGCCAGCAGCTTTCTGAGCACAGATACGCAGTATTTT. The chain employs TRBV7-7 and TRBJ2-3; D not resolved. Trimming cost V 3 bases and J 0 bases, with 4 bases left between them. Looked up from germline, CDR1 is SSHAT and CDR2 is FNYEAQ (reference sequence). The CDR3 spans 13 residues.

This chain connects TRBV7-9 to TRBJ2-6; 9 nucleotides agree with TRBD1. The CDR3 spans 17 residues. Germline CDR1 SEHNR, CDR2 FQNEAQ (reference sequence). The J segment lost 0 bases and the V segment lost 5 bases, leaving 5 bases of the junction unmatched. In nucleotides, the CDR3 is TGTGCCAGCAGCATTCCGGGACAGGGCTCTGGGGCCAACGTCCTGACTTTC. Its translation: CASSIPGQGSGANVLTF.

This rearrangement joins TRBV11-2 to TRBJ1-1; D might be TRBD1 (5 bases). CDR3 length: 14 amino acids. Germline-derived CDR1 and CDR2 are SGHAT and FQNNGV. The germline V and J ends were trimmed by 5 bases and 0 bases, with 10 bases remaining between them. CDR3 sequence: CASSGDAMNTEAFF. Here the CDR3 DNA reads TGTGCCAGCAGCGGGGACGCAATGAACACTGAAGCTTTCTTT.

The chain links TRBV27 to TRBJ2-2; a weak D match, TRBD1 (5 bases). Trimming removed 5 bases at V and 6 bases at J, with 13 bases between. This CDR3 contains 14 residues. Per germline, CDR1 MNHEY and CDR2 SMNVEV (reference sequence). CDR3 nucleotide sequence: TGTGCCAGCAGTGGGCAGGGTAAATCCGGGGAGCTGTTTTTT. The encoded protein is CASSGQGKSGELFF.

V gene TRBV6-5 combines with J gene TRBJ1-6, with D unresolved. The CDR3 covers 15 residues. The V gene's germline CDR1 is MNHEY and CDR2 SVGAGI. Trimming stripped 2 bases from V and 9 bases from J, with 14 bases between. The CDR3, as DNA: TGTGCCAGCAGTTACGCCAGACAATCATTTTCACCCCTCCACTTT. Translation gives CASSYARQSFSPLHF.

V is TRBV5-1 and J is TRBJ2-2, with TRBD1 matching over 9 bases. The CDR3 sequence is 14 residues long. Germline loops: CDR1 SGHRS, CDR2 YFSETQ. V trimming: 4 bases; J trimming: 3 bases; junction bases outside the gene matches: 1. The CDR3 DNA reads TGCGCCAGCAGCCGGACAGGGGACACCGGGGAGCTGTTTTTT. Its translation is CASSRTGDTGELFF.

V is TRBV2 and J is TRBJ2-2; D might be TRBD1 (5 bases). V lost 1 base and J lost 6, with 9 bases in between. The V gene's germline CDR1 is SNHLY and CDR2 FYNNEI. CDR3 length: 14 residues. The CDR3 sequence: CASSEVTASGELFF. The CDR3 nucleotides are TGTGCCAGCAGTGAAGTGACAGCATCCGGGGAGCTGTTTTTT.

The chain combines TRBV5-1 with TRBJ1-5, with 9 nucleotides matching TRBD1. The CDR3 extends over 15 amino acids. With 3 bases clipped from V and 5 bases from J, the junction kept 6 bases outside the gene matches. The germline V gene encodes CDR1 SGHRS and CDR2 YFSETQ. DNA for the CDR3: TGCGCCAGCAGCTGGGGGACAGGGAGAGATCAGCCCCAGCATTTT. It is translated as CASSWGTGRDQPQHF.

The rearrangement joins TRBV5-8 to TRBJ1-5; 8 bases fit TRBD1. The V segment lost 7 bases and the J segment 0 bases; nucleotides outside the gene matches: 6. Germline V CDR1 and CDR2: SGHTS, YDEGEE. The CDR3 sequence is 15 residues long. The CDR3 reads CASAPGQGSNQPQHF. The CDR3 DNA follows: TGTGCCAGCGCTCCCGGACAGGGTAGCAATCAGCCCCAGCATTTT.

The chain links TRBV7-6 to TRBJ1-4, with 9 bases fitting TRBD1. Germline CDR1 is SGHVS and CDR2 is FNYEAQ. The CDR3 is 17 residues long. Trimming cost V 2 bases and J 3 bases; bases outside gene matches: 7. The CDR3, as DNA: TGTGCCAGCAGCTTACAGGGACAGGGTTGGTCTAATGAAAAACTGTTTTTT. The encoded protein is CASSLQGQGWSNEKLFF.

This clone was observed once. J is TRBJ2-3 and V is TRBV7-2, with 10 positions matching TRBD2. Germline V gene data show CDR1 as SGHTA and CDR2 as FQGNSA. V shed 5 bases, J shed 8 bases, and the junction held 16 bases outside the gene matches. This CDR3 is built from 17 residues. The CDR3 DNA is TGTGCCAGCAGCCCCCCTCGCGAACTAGCGGGGCGGGGTACGCAGTATTTT. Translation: CASSPPRELAGRGTQYF.

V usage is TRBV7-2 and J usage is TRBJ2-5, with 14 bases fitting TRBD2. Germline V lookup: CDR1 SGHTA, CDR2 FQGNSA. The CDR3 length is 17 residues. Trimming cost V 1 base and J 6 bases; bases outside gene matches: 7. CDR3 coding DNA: TGTGCCAGCAGCTTAGTTCTGACTAGCGGGGGGGGACAGACCCAGTACTTC. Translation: CASSLVLTSGGGQTQYF.

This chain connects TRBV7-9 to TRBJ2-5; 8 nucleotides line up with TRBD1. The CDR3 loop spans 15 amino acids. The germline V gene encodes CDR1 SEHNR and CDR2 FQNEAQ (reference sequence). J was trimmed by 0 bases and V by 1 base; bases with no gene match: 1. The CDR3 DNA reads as TGTGCCAGCAGCTTAGGGGACAGGTACCAAGAGACCCAGTACTTC. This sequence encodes CASSLGDRYQETQYF. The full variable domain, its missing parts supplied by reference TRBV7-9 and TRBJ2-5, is DTGVSQNPRHKITKRGQNVTFRCDPISEHNRLYWYRQTLGQGPEFLTYFQNEAQLEKSRLLSDRFSAERPKGSFSTLEIQRTEQGDSAMYLCASSLGDRYQETQYFGPGTRLLVL.

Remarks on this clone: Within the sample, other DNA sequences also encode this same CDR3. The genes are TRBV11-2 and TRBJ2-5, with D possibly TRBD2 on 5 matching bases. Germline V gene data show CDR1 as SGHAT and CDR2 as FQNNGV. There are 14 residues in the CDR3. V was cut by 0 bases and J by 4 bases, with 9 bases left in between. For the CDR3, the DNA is TGTGCCAGCAGCTTAGATCAAGGGAGAGAGACCCAGTACTTC. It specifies CASSLDQGRETQYF. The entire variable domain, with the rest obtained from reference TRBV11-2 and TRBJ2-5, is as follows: EAGVAQSPRYKIIEKRQSVAFWCNPISGHATLYWYQQILGQGPKLLIQFQNNGVVDDSQLPKDRFSAERLKGVDSTLKIQPAKLEDSAVYLCASSLDQGRETQYFGPGTRLLVL.

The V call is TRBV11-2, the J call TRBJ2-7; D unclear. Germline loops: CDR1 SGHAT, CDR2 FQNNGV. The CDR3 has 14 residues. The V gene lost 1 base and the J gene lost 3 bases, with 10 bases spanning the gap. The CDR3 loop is CASSLGPGHYEQYF. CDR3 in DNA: TGTGCCAGCAGCTTAGGGCCGGGCCACTACGAGCAGTACTTC.

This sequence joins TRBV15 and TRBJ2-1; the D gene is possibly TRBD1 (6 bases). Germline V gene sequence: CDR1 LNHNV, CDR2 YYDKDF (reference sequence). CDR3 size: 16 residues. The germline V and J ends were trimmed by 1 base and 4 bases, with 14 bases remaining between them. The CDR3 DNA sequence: TGTGCCACCAGCAGAGCAGGGGTCCGAGGATACAATGAGCAGTTCTTC. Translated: CATSRAGVRGYNEQFF.

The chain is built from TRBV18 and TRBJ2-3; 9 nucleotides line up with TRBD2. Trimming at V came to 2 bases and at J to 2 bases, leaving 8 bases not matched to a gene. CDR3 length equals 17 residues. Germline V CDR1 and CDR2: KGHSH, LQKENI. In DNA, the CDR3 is TGTGCCAGCTCACCATCCCCCAGCGGGGGGACCACAGATACGCAGTATTTT. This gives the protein CASSPSPSGGTTDTQYF.

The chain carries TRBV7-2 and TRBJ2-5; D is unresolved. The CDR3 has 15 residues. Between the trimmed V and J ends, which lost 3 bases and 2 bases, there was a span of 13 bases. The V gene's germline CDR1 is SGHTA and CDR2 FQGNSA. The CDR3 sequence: CASSLRRTRQETQYF. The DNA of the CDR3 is TGTGCCAGCAGCTTGCGGCGGACCCGTCAAGAGACCCAGTACTTC. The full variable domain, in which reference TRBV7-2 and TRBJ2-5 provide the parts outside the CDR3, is GAGVSQSPSNKVTEKGKDVELRCDPISGHTALYWYRQSLGQGLEFLIYFQGNSAPDKSGLPSDRFSAERTGGSVSTLTIQRTQQEDSAVYLCASSLRRTRQETQYFGPGTRLLVL.

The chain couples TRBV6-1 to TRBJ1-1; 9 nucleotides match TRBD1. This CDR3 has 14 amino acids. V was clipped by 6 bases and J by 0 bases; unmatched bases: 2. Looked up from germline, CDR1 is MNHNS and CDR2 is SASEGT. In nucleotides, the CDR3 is TGTGCCAGCAGAGGACAGGGGCTGAACACTGAAGCTTTCTTT. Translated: CASRGQGLNTEAFF.

This CDR3 is CASTGQGNSDYGYTF. DNA of the CDR3: TGTGCCAGTACTGGACAGGGGAATAGTGACTATGGCTACACCTTC. The chain couples TRBV19 to TRBJ1-2; 9 bases are shared with TRBD1. With V trimmed by 7 bases and J by 3 bases, 9 bases remained unmatched. This CDR3 contains 15 residues. Germline CDR1 and CDR2: LNHDA and SQIVND (reference sequence).

Here the CDR3 DNA reads TGCGCCAGCAGCCAGAGGGCGGGGGGGCAGGATGAGCAGTTCTTC. Amino acid sequence: CASSQRAGGQDEQFF. This sequence joins TRBV4-3 and TRBJ2-1; TRBD2 aligns across 9 bases. CDR1 and CDR2 from the germline V gene are LGHNA and YSLEER. V shed 3 bases and J 8 bases; nucleotides not matched to a gene: 8. CDR3 size: 15 residues.

The CDR3 reads CASSPGQNTGELFF. CDR3 DNA sequence: TGTGCCAGCAGCCCGGGACAGAACACCGGGGAGCTGTTTTTT. V gene TRBV7-8 combines with J gene TRBJ2-2; weak D call: TRBD1 (6 bases). V lost 5 bases, J lost 1 base, and 8 bases lay in between. The CDR3 has 14 residues. Per germline, CDR1 SGHVS and CDR2 FQNEAQ.

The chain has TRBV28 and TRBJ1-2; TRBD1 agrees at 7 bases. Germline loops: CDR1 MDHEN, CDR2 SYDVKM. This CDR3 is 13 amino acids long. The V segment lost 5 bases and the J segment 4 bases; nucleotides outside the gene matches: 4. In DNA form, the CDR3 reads TGTGCCAGCAGTATCTCAGGGGGCTATGGCTACACCTTC. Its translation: CASSISGGYGYTF.